The 30 T cell receptor beta chains reported below all come from one sample, sequenced in a study of beta chain features in type 1 diabetes. Points from the study as a whole: Among all four CD4+ subsets, Type 1 diabetes patients had TCRB CDR3s that were moderately but significantly shorter.

No antigen has been assigned to these receptors. Expressed TCRB transcripts were sequenced because the entire RNA isolate underwent reverse transcription. The method was immunoSEQ multiplex PCR; TCRdb's version includes in-frame clones alone and lacks a portion of them. This sample yields more than 550,000 clones, of which about 14% are seen a single time; nearly 0.04% belongs to the top ten. Sequencing was performed on naive CD4+ T cells from blood. Receptors were obtained from a man between 18 and 35 years old with type 1 diabetes.

V gene TRBV6-5 combines with J gene TRBJ1-3; unclear D gene. Germline-derived CDR1 and CDR2 are MNHEY and SVGAGI. The CDR3 extends over 12 amino acids. Trimming removed 6 bases from V and 4 bases from J, with 7 bases in between. The CDR3 coding sequence is TGTGCCAGCAGCCTTGGGGGAAACACCATATATTTT. This translates into CASSLGGNTIYF.

This clone was picked up a small number of times. The V gene is TRBV7-8, the J gene TRBJ2-5; D perhaps matches TRBD2 (6 bases). The CDR3 totals 12 residues. Looked up from germline, CDR1 is SGHVS and CDR2 is FQNEAQ. Trimming took off 8 bases at V and 4 bases at J, with 11 bases between the two ends. Here the CDR3 DNA reads TGTGCCAGCGCACTAGCTGTAGAGACCCAGTACTTC. Translation gives CASALAVETQYF.

The chain uses TRBV5-1 and TRBJ2-1; TRBD2 matches at 7 bases. With V trimmed by 4 bases and J by 4 bases, 14 bases remained unmatched. The CDR3 consists of 17 residues. Looked up from germline, CDR1 is SGHRS and CDR2 is YFSETQ. CDR3 residues: CASSPSGTPYTYNEQFF. The CDR3 DNA is TGCGCCAGCAGCCCAAGCGGGACTCCCTATACTTACAATGAGCAGTTCTTC.

The V call is TRBV2, the J call TRBJ2-2, with unresolved D. CDR3 length: 12 amino acids. Germline CDR1 SNHLY, CDR2 FYNNEI. V dropped 7 bases and J dropped 6 bases, with 9 bases sitting between them. The CDR3 sequence is CASTNLAGELFF. The DNA for the CDR3 is TGTGCCAGCACAAACTTGGCCGGGGAGCTGTTTTTT.

This clone appeared a few times. CDR3 DNA sequence: TGTGCCAGTAGTATCGCCCGGGAAAACACTGAAGCTTTCTTT. Translating it yields CASSIARENTEAFF. The rearrangement links TRBV19 to TRBJ1-1; no definite D call. Germline values: CDR1 LNHDA, CDR2 SQIVND (reference sequence). The CDR3 loop spans 14 amino acids. Between the trimmed V and J ends, which lost 3 bases and 2 bases, there was a span of 10 bases.

This clone was found a few times. This chain links TRBV13 with TRBJ1-3; D possibly corresponds to TRBD1 (5 bases). V was trimmed by 6 bases and J by 0 bases, leaving 9 bases between them. The germline V gene encodes CDR1 PRHDT and CDR2 FYEKMQ (reference sequence). The CDR3 runs to 14 residues. CDR3 protein: CASRRTTSGNTIYF. The CDR3 nucleotides read TGTGCCAGCAGACGGACAACCTCTGGAAACACCATATATTTT.

The rearrangement links TRBV13 to TRBJ2-7; D is possibly TRBD1 (6 bases). The CDR3 consists of 14 residues. Germline CDR1 PRHDT, CDR2 FYEKMQ (reference sequence). The V and J ends lost 1 base and 7 bases respectively, with 14 bases between them. This CDR3 reads CASSLADSSGEQYF. The CDR3 bases are TGTGCCAGCAGCTTAGCGGACAGCTCGGGAGAGCAGTACTTC.

The V and J genes are TRBV6-4 and TRBJ1-1; D uncertain. V shed 2 bases and J shed 5 bases, with 9 bases lying between them. Germline CDR1 is MRHNA and CDR2 is SNTAGT. The CDR3 consists of 13 residues. The CDR3 DNA follows: TGTGCCAGCAGTGACAGGGCGTCGACTGAAGCTTTCTTT. Translation: CASSDRASTEAFF.

The chain is built from TRBV9 and TRBJ2-2; unclear D gene. The V and J ends lost 0 bases and 5 bases respectively, with 8 bases between them. The CDR3 contains 14 residues. The germline V gene encodes CDR1 SGDLS and CDR2 YYNGEE. The CDR3 here is CASSVADRTGELFF. CDR3 nucleotides: TGTGCCAGCAGCGTAGCTGACCGGACCGGGGAGCTGTTTTTT.

This chain links TRBV7-9 with TRBJ1-4; 9 bases are a match to TRBD1. The CDR3 runs 14 residues. Germline assignment: CDR1 SEHNR and CDR2 FQNEAQ (reference sequence). The trim removed 6 bases at V and 8 bases at J, leaving 7 bases unmatched. The CDR3 DNA reads as TGTGCCAGCAGTCCCGGGACAGGGAAAGAAAAACTGTTTTTT. Protein sequence: CASSPGTGKEKLFF.

CDR3 protein: CASSSPSRVENIQYF. DNA of the CDR3: TGTGCCAGCAGCTCTCCCTCAAGGGTCGAAAACATTCAGTACTTC. The chain links TRBV5-6 to TRBJ2-4; D not resolved. The germline V gene encodes CDR1 SGHDT and CDR2 YYEEEE. The CDR3 has 15 amino acids. V gave up 3 bases and J gave up 5 bases, with 15 bases separating them.

In this sample, this clone turned up once. Other DNA sequences from this sample encode an identical CDR3 as well. This sequence joins TRBV29-1 and TRBJ1-2; D is unclear. There are 11 residues in the CDR3. The germline V gene encodes CDR1 SQVTM and CDR2 ANQGSEA. Deletions cut 4 bases from V and 3 bases from J, with 6 bases between. CDR3 sequence (DNA): TGCAGCGTTGGGCAGGACTATGGCTACACCTTC. This codes for CSVGQDYGYTF.

This clone was detected a few times. J is TRBJ1-5 and V is TRBV19, with D tentatively TRBD1 (6 bases). The CDR3 spans 14 residues. With 3 bases removed from V and 7 bases from J, the gap between germline ends came to 13 bases. Germline CDR1 LNHDA, CDR2 SQIVND (reference sequence). Here the CDR3 DNA reads TGTGCCAGTAGTATGACATGGGGGCACCAGCCCCAGCATTTT. Encoded protein: CASSMTWGHQPQHF.

The V gene is TRBV13, the J gene TRBJ2-7; TRBD2 is a possible D gene (7 bases). Trimming stripped 5 bases from V and 2 bases from J, with 16 bases between. Germline assignment: CDR1 PRHDT and CDR2 FYEKMQ (reference sequence). The CDR3 has 15 amino acids. The CDR3 DNA reads as TGTGCCAGCAGCCTACGCGAGGGGGGGACCTACGAGCAGTACTTC. This codes for CASSLREGGTYEQYF. Together with reference TRBV13 and TRBJ2-7, the CDR3 gives the full variable domain: AAGVIQSPRHLIKEKRETATLKCYPIPRHDTVYWYQQGPGQDPQFLISFYEKMQSDKGSIPDRFSAQQFSDYHSELNMSSLELGDSALYFCASSLREGGTYEQYFGPGTRLTVT.

A few counts support this clone. The chain is built from TRBV7-8 and TRBJ2-1; perhaps TRBD2 as D (11 bases). Trimming shortened V by 5 bases and J by 3 bases, and 23 bases separated the two germline ends. This CDR3 spans 18 amino acids. Germline CDR1 reads SGHVS; CDR2 reads FQNEAQ. The CDR3 coding sequence is TGTGCCAGCAGCCCATCGGACAGGGGGACTAGCGGCTACAATGAGCAGTTCTTC. This translates into CASSPSDRGTSGYNEQFF.

The sample holds a few counts of this clone. This chain uses TRBV6-5 with TRBJ2-3; D unclear. CDR1 is MNHEY and CDR2 is SVGAGI in the germline V gene. The V and J ends lost 10 bases and 4 bases respectively, with 18 bases between them. There are 14 residues in the CDR3. Written as DNA, the CDR3 is TGTGCCACTTCCTTGGGGTTAGGAGCAGATACGCAGTATTTT. Its translation: CATSLGLGADTQYF.

J is TRBJ2-7 and V is TRBV7-9; 13 nucleotides agree with TRBD2. The CDR3 runs 15 residues. J was trimmed by 4 bases and V by 6 bases; bases with no gene match: 6. Germline V gives CDR1 SEHNR, CDR2 FQNEAQ (reference sequence). The CDR3 reads CASSSGTSGKYEQYF. DNA of the CDR3: TGTGCCAGCAGTTCCGGGACTAGCGGGAAGTACGAGCAGTACTTC. The entire variable domain, with the rest obtained from reference TRBV7-9 and TRBJ2-7, is as follows: DTGVSQNPRHKITKRGQNVTFRCDPISEHNRLYWYRQTLGQGPEFLTYFQNEAQLEKSRLLSDRFSAERPKGSFSTLEIQRTEQGDSAMYLCASSSGTSGKYEQYFGPGTRLTVT.

In this sample, this clone turned up a few times. The chain has TRBV29-1 and TRBJ2-1; a possible D gene is TRBD2 (7 bases). The length of the CDR3 is 15 residues. V lost 0 bases and J 6 bases, leaving 15 bases between the germline ends. Germline assignment: CDR1 SQVTM and CDR2 ANQGSEA. CDR3 sequence (DNA): TGCAGCGTTGAAGAGAGTGGGGGGGCGGCCAATGAGCAGTTCTTC. Translation gives CSVEESGGAANEQFF.

There are a few counts of this clone. The CDR3 sequence is CASSLEAISYNSPLHF. CDR3 DNA sequence: TGCGCCAGCAGCTTGGAGGCCATCTCCTATAATTCACCCCTCCACTTT. J is TRBJ1-6 and V is TRBV5-1; D is unclear. The CDR3 runs 16 residues. The V and J ends lost 0 bases and 0 bases respectively, with 7 bases between them. Germline CDR1 is SGHRS and CDR2 is YFSETQ.

The CDR3, as DNA: TGCGCCAGCAGCCCCCTCTCCGGGGGCACAGATACGCAGTATTTT. It is translated as CASSPLSGGTDTQYF. V usage is TRBV4-3 and J usage is TRBJ2-3, with a tentative D call TRBD2 (5 bases). The germline V gene has CDR1 LGHNA and CDR2 YSLEER. With 4 bases removed from V and 1 base from J, the gap between germline ends came to 12 bases. The CDR3 has 15 amino acids.

The sample holds a few counts of this clone. This rearrangement joins TRBV7-2 to TRBJ1-4; tentatively, D is TRBD1 (6 bases). The CDR3 contains 14 residues. Germline values: CDR1 SGHTA, CDR2 FQGNSA. The V gene lost 7 bases and the J gene lost 5 bases, with 14 bases spanning the gap. The DNA of the CDR3 is TGTGCCAGCATGAGGGATAGGGGGAATGAAAAACTGTTTTTT. Translating it yields CASMRDRGNEKLFF.

The chain uses TRBV4-3 and TRBJ2-4; no firm D call. Germline V gene lookup returns CDR1 LGHNA and CDR2 YSLEER. Trimming removed 4 bases at V and 1 base at J, with 11 bases between. CDR3 length: 15 residues. This chain's CDR3 is CASSPMQQAKNIQYF. In DNA, the CDR3 is TGCGCCAGCAGCCCCATGCAGCAGGCCAAAAACATTCAGTACTTC.

This clone turned up a few times. The chain carries TRBV6-5 and TRBJ2-1; 7 bases line up with TRBD2. Germline-derived CDR1 and CDR2 are MNHEY and SVGAGI. The CDR3 sequence is 15 residues long. J was trimmed by 6 bases and V by 1 base; bases with no gene match: 6. The CDR3 DNA is TGTGCCAGCAGTTACTTGGGCGGGAGCATCAATGAGCAGTTCTTC. Translated: CASSYLGGSINEQFF.

This clone came up a few times. This chain links TRBV30 with TRBJ1-2; 9 positions agree with TRBD1. V lost 5 bases and J lost 4; bases outside the gene matches: 5. CDR3 length: 13 residues. In germline, CDR1 is GTSNPN, CDR2 SVGIG (reference sequence). As DNA, the CDR3 is TGTGCCTGGTGGGACAGGGCGACCTATGGCTACACCTTC. It is translated as CAWWDRATYGYTF.

This clone appeared a few times. The chain has TRBV30 and TRBJ2-7, with D perhaps TRBD1 (5 bases). The CDR3 contains 11 residues. Deletions cut 6 bases from V and 2 bases from J, with 8 bases between. Looked up from germline, CDR1 is GTSNPN and CDR2 is SVGIG (reference sequence). The CDR3: CACGAAYEQYF. The CDR3 region has the DNA TGTGCCTGTGGGGCCGCCTACGAGCAGTACTTC.

V and J are TRBV11-3 and TRBJ2-2; maybe TRBD2 (6 bases). CDR1 is SGHNT, CDR2 YENEEA, per germline. V gave up 1 base and J gave up 6 bases, with 12 bases separating them. This CDR3 is 15 amino acids long. The CDR3 is CASSLGVQRAGELFF. CDR3 nucleotides: TGTGCCAGCAGCTTAGGGGTTCAGCGGGCCGGGGAGCTGTTTTTT. Supplemented by reference TRBV11-3 and TRBJ2-2, the full variable domain reads EAGVVQSPRYKIIEKKQPVAFWCNPISGHNTLYWYLQNLGQGPELLIRYENEEAVDDSQLPKDRFSAERLKGVDSTLKIQPAELGDSAVYLCASSLGVQRAGELFFGEGSRLTVL.

This clone was seen more than once but under ten times. The chain combines TRBV7-2 with TRBJ1-3; D is uncertain. V shed 0 bases and J shed 0 bases, with 12 bases lying between them. This CDR3 is 17 amino acids long. The germline gives CDR1 SGHTA, CDR2 FQGNSA. CDR3 bases: TGTGCCAGCAGCTTAGCGTTGGTCGCATACTCTGGAAACACCATATATTTT. This sequence encodes CASSLALVAYSGNTIYF.

In this sample, this clone turned up a few times. The rearrangement links TRBV6-4 to TRBJ2-1; 7 bases are shared with TRBD2. CDR3 size: 16 residues. With V trimmed by 7 bases and J by 8 bases, 17 bases remained unmatched. CDR1 and CDR2 (germline): MRHNA, SNTAGT. The CDR3 bases are TGTGCCAGCACCCAAAGCGGACTAGTCGACACCCATGAGCAGTTCTTC. Translated, it gives CASTQSGLVDTHEQFF.

The chain carries TRBV4-1 and TRBJ2-1, with 12 bases identical to TRBD2. The CDR3 sequence is 18 residues long. Unmatched junction bases numbered 9, after V lost 4 bases and J lost 2 bases. Germline V gene data show CDR1 as MGHRA and CDR2 as YSYEKL. CDR3 bases: TGCGCCAGCAGCCCGTGGAGGACTAGCGGGATTACCTACAATGAGCAGTTCTTC. Translation: CASSPWRTSGITYNEQFF.

This clone came up a few times. The V and J genes are TRBV27 and TRBJ2-1, with TRBD2 as a possible D gene (5 bases). The CDR3 loop spans 13 amino acids. CDR1 is MNHEY, CDR2 SMNVEV, per germline (reference sequence). Trimming removed 6 bases at V and 8 bases at J, with 14 bases between. CDR3 in amino acids: CASRSWESHEQFF. As DNA, the CDR3 is TGTGCCAGCAGATCCTGGGAGAGCCATGAGCAGTTCTTC.